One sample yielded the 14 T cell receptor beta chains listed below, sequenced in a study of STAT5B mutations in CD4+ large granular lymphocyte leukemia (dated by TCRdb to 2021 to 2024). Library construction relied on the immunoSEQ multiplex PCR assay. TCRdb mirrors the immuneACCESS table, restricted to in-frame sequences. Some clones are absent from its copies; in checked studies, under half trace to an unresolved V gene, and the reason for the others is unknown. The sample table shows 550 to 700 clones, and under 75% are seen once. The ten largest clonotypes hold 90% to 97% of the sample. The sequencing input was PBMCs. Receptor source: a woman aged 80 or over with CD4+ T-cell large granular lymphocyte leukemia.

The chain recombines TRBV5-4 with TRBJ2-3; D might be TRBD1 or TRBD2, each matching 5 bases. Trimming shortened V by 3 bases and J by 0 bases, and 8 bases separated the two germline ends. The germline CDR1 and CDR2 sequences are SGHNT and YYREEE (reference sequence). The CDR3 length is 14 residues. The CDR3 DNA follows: TGTGCCAGCAGCTCGGGACCGAGCACAGATACGCAGTATTTT. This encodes CASSSGPSTDTQYF.

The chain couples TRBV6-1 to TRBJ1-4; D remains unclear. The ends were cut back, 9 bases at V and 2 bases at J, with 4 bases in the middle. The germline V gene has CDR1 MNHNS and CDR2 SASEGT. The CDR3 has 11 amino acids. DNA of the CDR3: TGTGCCAGTCGGACTAATGAAAAACTGTTTTTT. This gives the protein CASRTNEKLFF.

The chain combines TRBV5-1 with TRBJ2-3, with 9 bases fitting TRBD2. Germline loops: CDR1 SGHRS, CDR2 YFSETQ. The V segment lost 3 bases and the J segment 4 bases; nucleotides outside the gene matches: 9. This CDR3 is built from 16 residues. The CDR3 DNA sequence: TGCGCCAGCAGCTCCGGACTAGCGATGGAAGCAGATACGCAGTATTTT. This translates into CASSSGLAMEADTQYF.

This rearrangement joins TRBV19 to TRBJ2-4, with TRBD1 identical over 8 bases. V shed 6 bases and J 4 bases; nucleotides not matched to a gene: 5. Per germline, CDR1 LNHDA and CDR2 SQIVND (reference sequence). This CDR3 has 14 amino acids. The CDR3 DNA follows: TGTGCCAGTAGCAGAGGACAGGGAAAAAACATTCAGTACTTC. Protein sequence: CASSRGQGKNIQYF.

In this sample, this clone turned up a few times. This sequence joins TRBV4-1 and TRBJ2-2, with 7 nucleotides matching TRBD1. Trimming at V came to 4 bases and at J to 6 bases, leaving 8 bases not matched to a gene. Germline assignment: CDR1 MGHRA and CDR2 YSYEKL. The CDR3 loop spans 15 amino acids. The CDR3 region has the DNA TGCGCCAGCAGCCTCCTCCCGCAGGGGGCCGGGGAGCTGTTTTTT. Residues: CASSLLPQGAGELFF.

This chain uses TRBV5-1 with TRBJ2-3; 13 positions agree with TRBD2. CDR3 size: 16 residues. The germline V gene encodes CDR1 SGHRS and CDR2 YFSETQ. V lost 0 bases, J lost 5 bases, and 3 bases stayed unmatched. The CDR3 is CASSLGTSGRGDTQYF. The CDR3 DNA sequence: TGCGCCAGCAGCTTGGGGACTAGCGGGAGAGGAGATACGCAGTATTTT.

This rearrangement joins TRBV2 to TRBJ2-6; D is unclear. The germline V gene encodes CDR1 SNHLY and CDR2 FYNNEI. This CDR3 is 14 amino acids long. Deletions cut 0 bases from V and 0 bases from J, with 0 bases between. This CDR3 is CASSEASGANVLTF. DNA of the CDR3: TGTGCCAGCAGTGAAGCCTCTGGGGCCAACGTCCTGACTTTC. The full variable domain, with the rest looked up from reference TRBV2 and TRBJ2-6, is EPEVTQTPSHQVTQMGQEVILRCVPISNHLYFYWYRQILGQKVEFLVSFYNNEISEKSEIFDDQFSVERPDGSNFTLKIRSTKLEDSAMYFCASSEASGANVLTFGAGSRLTVL.

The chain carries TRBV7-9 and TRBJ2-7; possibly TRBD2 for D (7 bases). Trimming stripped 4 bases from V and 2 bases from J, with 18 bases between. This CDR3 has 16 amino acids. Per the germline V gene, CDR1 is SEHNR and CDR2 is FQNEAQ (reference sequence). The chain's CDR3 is CASSSALGEGAYEQYF. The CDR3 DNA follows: TGTGCCAGCAGCTCCGCGTTGGGGGAGGGGGCCTACGAGCAGTACTTC. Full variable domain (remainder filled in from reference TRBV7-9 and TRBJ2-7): DTGVSQNPRHKITKRGQNVTFRCDPISEHNRLYWYRQTLGQGPEFLTYFQNEAQLEKSRLLSDRFSAERPKGSFSTLEIQRTEQGDSAMYLCASSSALGEGAYEQYFGPGTRLTVT.

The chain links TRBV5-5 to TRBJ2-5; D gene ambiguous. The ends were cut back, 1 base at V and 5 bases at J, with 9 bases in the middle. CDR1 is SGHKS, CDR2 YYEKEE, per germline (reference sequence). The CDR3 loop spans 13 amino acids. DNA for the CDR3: TGTGCCAGCAGCTTGAGTGCCGGGGAGACCCAGTACTTC. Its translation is CASSLSAGETQYF.

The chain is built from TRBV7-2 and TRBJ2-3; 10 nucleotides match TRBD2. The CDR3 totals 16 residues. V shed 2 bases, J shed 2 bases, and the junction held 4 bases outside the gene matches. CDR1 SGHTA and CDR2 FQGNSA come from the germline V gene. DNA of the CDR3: TGTGCCAGCAGCTTATATAGCGGGGGGCCCACAGATACGCAGTATTTT. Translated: CASSLYSGGPTDTQYF. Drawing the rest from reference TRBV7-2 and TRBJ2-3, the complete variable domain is GAGVSQSPSNKVTEKGKDVELRCDPISGHTALYWYRQSLGQGLEFLIYFQGNSAPDKSGLPSDRFSAERTGGSVSTLTIQRTQQEDSAVYLCASSLYSGGPTDTQYFGPGTRLTVL.

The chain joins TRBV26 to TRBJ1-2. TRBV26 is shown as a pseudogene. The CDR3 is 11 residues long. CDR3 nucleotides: TGTGCCAGCAGATCCTCTTATGGCTACACCTTC. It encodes CASRSSYGYTF.

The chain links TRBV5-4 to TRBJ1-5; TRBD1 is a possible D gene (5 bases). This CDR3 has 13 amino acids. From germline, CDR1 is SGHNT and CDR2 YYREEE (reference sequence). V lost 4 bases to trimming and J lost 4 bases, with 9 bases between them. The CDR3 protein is CASSQGENQPQHF. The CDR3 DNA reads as TGTGCCAGCAGCCAAGGGGAAAATCAGCCCCAGCATTTT.

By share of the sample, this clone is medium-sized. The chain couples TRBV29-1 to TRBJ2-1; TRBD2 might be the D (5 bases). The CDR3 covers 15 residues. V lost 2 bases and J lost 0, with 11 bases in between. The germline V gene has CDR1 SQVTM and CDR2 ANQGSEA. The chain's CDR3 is CSVEFWESSYNEQFF. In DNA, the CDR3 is TGCAGCGTTGAATTTTGGGAGAGCTCCTACAATGAGCAGTTCTTC.

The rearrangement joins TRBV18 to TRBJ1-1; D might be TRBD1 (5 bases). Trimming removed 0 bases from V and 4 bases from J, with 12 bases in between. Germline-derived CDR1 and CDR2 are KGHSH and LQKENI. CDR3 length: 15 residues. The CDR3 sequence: CASSPPGVGITEAFF. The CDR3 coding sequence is TGTGCCAGCTCACCACCGGGGGTTGGGATCACTGAAGCTTTCTTT. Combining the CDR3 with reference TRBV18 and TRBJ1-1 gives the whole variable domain NAGVMQNPRHLVRRRGQEARLRCSPMKGHSHVYWYRQLPEEGLKFMVYLQKENIIDESGMPKERFSAEFPKEGPSILRIQQVVRGDSAAYFCASSPPGVGITEAFFGQGTRLTVV.